This record covers a single T cell receptor (beta chain). Specified treatment: 15 to 20 received Ad26.COV2.S at low or high dose, single or two shots; about 5 received placebo; per-sample allocation not given. Sampling happened 63 days after the first vaccine or placebo injection. Assay used: immunoSEQ multiplex PCR; TCRdb lists only in-frame clones, some missing. Of roughly 390,000 clones listed, roughly nine tenths are singletons. The entry originates in a study of Ad26.COV2.S vaccination and SARS-CoV-2 variants. Study as a whole: Among those in the COV1001 Ad26.COV2.S trial arm was the donor.

The sample consisted of peripheral blood, taken in a trial of Ad26.COV2.S vaccine versus placebo. The sequence derives from a person aged 18-65 years who received the Ad26.COV2.S COVID-19 vaccine or a placebo.

CDR3 in amino acids: CASSPPNTGELFF. The CDR3 DNA reads TGTGCCAGCAGTCCCCCGAACACCGGGGAGCTGTTTTTT. This rearrangement joins TRBV27 to TRBJ2-2; D unresolved. The CDR3 covers 13 residues. Trimming shortened V by 5 bases and J by 0 bases, and 4 bases separated the two germline ends. CDR1 and CDR2 (germline): MNHEY, SMNVEV (reference sequence).